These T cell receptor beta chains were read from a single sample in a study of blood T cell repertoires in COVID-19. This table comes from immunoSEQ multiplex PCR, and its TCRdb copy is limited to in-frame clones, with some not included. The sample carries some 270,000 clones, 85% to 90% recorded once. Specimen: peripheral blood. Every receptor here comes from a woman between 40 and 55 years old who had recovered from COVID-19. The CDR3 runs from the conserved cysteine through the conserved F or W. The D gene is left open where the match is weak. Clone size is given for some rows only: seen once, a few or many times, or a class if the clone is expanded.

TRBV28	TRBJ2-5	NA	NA	TGTGCCAGCAATCGAGCGGTGGAGACCCAGTACTTC	CASNRAVETQYF
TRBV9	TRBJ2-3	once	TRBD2	TGTGCCAGCAGCGTAGAGGCTAGCGGTTACACAGATACGCAGTATTTT	CASSVEASGYTDTQYF
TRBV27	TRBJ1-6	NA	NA	TGTGCCAGCAGTTACAGGTATAATTCACCCCTCCACTTT	CASSYRYNSPLHF
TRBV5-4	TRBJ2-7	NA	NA	TGTGCCAGCAGCTTGGGGGCGAACGAGCAGTACTTC	CASSLGANEQYF
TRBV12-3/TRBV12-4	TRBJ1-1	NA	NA	TGTGCCAGCAGTCCCAAATTGAACACTGAAGCTTTCTTT	CASSPKLNTEAFF
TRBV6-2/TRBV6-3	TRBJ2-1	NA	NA	TGTGCCAGCAGTTACTCGACAGTAGCGGATTACAATGAGCAGTTCTTC	CASSYSTVADYNEQFF
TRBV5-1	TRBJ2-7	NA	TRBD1	TGCGCCAGCAGCACCACTGGACAGGGTCCATACGAGCAGTACTTC	CASSTTGQGPYEQYF
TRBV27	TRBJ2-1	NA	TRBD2	TGTGCCAGCAGTTCCATCAGCGGGGGGGCCAATGAGCAGTTCTTC	CASSSISGGANEQFF
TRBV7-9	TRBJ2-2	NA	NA	TGTGCCAGCAGCTTAGCTGACGGGGCCGGGGAGCTGTTTTTT	CASSLADGAGELFF
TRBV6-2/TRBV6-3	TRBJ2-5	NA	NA	TGTGCCAGCAGTTACTATGAGACAGCCAAAGAGACCCAGTACTTC	CASSYYETAKETQYF
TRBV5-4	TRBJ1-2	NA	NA	TGTGCCAGCAGGGGGCGAGGTTACTATGGCTACACCTTC	CASRGRGYYGYTF
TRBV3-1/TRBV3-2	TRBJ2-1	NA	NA	TGTGCCAGCAGCCAAGATATGAGGAGCAACTCGATCCGGAATGAGCAGTTCTTC	CASSQDMRSNSIRNEQFF
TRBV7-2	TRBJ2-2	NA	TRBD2	TGTGCCAGCAGCTTAGTGGGACTAGCGGGTGGGACGAACACCGGGGAGCTGTTTTTT	CASSLVGLAGGTNTGELFF
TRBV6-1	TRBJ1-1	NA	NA	TGTGCCAGCAGTGAATTGCACAGGGAGGCTTTCTTT	CASSELHREAFF
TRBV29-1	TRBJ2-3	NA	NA	TGCAGCGTTGAAGTGGCTTTAGATACGCAGTATTTT	CSVEVALDTQYF
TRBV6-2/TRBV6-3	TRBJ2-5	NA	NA	TGTGCCAGCAGTTACTCGCGGACAACGAAGACCCAGTACTTC	CASSYSRTTKTQYF
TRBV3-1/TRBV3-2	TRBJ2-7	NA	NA	TGTGCCAGCAGCCATTTGGGTAGCCACGAGCAGTACTTC	CASSHLGSHEQYF
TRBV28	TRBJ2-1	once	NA	TGTGCCAGCAGGCTCCGCCAGGAGCAGTTCTTC	CASRLRQEQFF
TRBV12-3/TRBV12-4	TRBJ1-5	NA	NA	TGTGCCAGCAGTTTTGGGGAGAATCAGCCCCAGCATTTT	CASSFGENQPQHF
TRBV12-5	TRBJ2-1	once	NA	TGTGCTAGTGGTTTGGCTACCAATGAGCAGTTCTTC	CASGLATNEQFF
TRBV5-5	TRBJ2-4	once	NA	TGTGCCAGCAGCGGAGTGAGACAGGCTATTGAGCAAAACATTCAGTACTTC	CASSGVRQAIEQNIQYF
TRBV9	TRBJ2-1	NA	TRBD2	TGTGCCAGCAGCCTCTGGGCGGGGGGGCAGAATGAGCAGTTCTTC	CASSLWAGGQNEQFF
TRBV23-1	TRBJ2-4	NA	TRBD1	TGCGCCGTCTCCTCGGGACAGGGAAGTTCCAAAAACATTCAGTACTTC	CAVSSGQGSSKNIQYF
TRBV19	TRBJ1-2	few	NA	TGTGCCAGTAGTATAGCATGGGGACTTAACTATGGCTACACCTTC	CASSIAWGLNYGYTF
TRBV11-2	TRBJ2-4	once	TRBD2	TGTGCCAGCAGCTTTGGGGGACTAGCAGGGGTTCAGTACTTC	CASSFGGLAGVQYF
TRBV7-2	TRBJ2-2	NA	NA	TGTGCCAGCAGCTTCGGGGTGAGCTCCGGGGAGCTGTTTTTT	CASSFGVSSGELFF
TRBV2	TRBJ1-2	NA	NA	TGTGCCAGCAGTGAAAGGGGGAACTATGGCTACACCTTC	CASSERGNYGYTF
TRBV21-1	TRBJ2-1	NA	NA	TGTGCCAGCAGCAAAGGGGGTGCGGGCCCGAGCTCCTACAATGAGCAGTTCTTC	CASSKGGAGPSSYNEQFF
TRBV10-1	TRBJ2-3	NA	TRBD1	TGCGCCAGCAGTGTTCGGACCGGGACAGCGGATACGCAGTATTTT	CASSVRTGTADTQYF
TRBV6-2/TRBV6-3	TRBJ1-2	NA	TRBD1	TGTGCCAGCAGCGCCCCTCCATACCGGGACAGGGCCCTATTGCGAGGCTACACCTTC	CASSAPPYRDRALLRGYTF
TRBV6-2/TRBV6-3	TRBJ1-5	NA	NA	TGTGCCAGCAGCCTTACAGTTGATCAGCCCCAGCATTTT	CASSLTVDQPQHF
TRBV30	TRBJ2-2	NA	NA	TGTGCCTGGAGTGTAAATTTAGGGGACACTCGGACCGGGGAGCTGTTTTTT	CAWSVNLGDTRTGELFF
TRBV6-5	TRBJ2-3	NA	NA	TGTGCCAGCAGGGCGGGCACAGATACGCAGTATTTT	CASRAGTDTQYF
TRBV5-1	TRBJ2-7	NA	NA	TGCGCCAGCAGCACGGGACACCCTCCAGACGAGCAGTACTTC	CASSTGHPPDEQYF
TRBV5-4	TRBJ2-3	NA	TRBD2	TGTGCCAGCAGCTTGGGCGGGAGGCCAGATACGCAGTATTTT	CASSLGGRPDTQYF
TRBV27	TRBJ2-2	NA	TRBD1	TGTGCCACCCGGACAGGGGCCGGGGAGCTGTTTTTT	CATRTGAGELFF
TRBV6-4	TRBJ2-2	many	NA	TGTGCCAGCAGTGACAGGGGTGACACCGGGGAGCTGTTTTTT	CASSDRGDTGELFF
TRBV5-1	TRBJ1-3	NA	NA	TGCGCCAGCAGCATACCTGAAGCCTCTGGAAACACCATATATTTT	CASSIPEASGNTIYF
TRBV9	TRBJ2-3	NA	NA	TGTGCCAGCAGCCACGCGGGCAACCCCACAGATACGCAGTATTTT	CASSHAGNPTDTQYF
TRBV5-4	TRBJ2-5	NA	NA	TGTGCCAGCAGCCTAAGCGGAAGTGAGACCCAGTACTTC	CASSLSGSETQYF
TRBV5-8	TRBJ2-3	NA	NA	TGTGCCAGCAGCTTGGTAGTGACTTTCACAGATACGCAGTATTTT	CASSLVVTFTDTQYF
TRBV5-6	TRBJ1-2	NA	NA	TGTGCCAGCAGCGGGGGCACGCGGCTAACCTTC	CASSGGTRLTF
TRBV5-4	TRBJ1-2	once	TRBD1	TGTGCCAGCAGCTTGGCCGCAGGGGGTAACTATGGCTACACCTTC	CASSLAAGGNYGYTF
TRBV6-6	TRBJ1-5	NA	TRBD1	TGTGCCAGCAGTTACTTCCCAGGGGGCGGTCAGCCCCAGCATTTT	CASSYFPGGGQPQHF